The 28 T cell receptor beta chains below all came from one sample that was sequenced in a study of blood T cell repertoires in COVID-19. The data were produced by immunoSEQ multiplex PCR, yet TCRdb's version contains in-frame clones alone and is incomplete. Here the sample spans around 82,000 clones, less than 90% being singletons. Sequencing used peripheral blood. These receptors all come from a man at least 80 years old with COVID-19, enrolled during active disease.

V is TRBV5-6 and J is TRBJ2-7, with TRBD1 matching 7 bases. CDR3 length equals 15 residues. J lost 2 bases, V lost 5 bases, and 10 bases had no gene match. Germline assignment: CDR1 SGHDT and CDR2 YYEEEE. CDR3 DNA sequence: TGTGCCAGCAGTGACGACAGGGACAGTGCCTACGAGCAGTACTTC. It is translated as CASSDDRDSAYEQYF.

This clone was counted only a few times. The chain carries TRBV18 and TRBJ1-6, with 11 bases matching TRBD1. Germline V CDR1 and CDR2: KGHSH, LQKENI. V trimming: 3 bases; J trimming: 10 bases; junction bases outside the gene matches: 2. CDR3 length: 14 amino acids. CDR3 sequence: CASSPGTGGSPLHF. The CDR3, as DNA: TGTGCCAGCTCACCCGGGACAGGGGGGTCACCCCTCCACTTT.

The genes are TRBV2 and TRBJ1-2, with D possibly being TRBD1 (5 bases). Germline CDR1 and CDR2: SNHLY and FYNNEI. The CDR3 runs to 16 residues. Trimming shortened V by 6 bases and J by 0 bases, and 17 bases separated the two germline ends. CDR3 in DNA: TGTGCCAGCAGCCTGGGGGGAAACCGAGCTAACTATGGCTACACCTTC. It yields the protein CASSLGGNRANYGYTF.

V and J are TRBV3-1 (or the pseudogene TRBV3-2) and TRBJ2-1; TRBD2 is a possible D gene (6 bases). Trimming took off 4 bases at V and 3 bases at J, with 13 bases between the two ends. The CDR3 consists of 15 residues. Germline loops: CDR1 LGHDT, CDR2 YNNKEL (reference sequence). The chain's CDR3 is CASSPMGGDYNEQFF. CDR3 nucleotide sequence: TGTGCCAGCAGCCCAATGGGGGGAGACTACAATGAGCAGTTCTTC.

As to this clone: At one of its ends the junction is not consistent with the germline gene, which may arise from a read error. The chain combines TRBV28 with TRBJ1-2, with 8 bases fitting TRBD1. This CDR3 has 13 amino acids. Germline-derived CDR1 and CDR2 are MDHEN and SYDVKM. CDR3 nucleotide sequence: TGTGCCAGCAGTGTTGGACAGGGTTGGTGGTTTCACTTC. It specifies CASSVGQGWWFHF.

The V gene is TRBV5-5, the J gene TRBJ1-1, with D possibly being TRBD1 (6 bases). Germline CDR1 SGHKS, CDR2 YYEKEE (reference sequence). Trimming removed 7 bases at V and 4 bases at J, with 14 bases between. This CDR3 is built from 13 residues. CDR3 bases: TGTGCCAGCCGGCGAGGGGGGGCCACTGAAGCTTTCTTT. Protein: CASRRGGATEAFF.

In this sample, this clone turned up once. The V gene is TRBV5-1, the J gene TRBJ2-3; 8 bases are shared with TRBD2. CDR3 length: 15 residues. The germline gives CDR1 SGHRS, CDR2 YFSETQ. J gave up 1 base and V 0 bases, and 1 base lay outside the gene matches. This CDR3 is CASSLVSGGTDTQYF. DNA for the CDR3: TGCGCCAGCAGCTTGGTTAGCGGGGGCACAGATACGCAGTATTTT. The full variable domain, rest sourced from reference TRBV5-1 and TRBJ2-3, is KAGVTQTPRYLIKTRGQQVTLSCSPISGHRSVSWYQQTPGQGLQFLFEYFSETQRNKGNFPGRFSGRQFSNSRSEMNVSTLELGDSALYLCASSLVSGGTDTQYFGPGTRLTVL.

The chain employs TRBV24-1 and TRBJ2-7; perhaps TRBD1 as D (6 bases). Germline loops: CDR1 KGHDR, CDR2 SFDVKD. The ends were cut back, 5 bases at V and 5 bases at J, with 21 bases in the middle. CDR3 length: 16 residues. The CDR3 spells CATSGQGGRGVDEQYF. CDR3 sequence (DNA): TGTGCCACCAGTGGGCAGGGTGGCAGGGGAGTCGACGAGCAGTACTTC.

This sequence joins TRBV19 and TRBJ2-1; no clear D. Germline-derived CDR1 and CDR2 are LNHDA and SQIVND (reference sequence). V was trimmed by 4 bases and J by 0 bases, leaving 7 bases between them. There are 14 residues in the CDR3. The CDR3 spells CASSKVSSYNEQFF. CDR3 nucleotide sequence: TGTGCCAGTAGTAAAGTGAGCTCCTACAATGAGCAGTTCTTC.

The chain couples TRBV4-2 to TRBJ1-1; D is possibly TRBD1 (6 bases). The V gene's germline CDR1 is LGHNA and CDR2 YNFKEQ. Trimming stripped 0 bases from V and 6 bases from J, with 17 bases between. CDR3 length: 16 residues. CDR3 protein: CASSQERAGVGAEAFF. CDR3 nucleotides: TGTGCCAGCAGCCAAGAAAGGGCAGGGGTTGGTGCTGAAGCTTTCTTT.

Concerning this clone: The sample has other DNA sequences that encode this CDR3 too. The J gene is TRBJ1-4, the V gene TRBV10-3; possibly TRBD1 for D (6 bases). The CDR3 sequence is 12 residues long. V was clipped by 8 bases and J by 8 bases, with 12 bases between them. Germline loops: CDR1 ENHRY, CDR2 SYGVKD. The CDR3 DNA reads TGTGCCATCCGGGACACGGACGAAAAACTGTTTTTT. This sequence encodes CAIRDTDEKLFF.

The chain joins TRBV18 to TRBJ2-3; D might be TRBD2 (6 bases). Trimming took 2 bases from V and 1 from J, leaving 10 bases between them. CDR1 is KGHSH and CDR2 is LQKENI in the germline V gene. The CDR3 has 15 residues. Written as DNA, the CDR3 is TGTGCCAGCTCACCAACGGGACTTGGCACAGATACGCAGTATTTT. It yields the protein CASSPTGLGTDTQYF.

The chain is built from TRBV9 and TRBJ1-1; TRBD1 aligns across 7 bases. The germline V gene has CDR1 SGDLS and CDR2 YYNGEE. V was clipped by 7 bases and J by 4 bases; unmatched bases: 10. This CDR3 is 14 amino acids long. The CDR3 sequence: CASDTGAPGTEAFF. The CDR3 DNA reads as TGTGCCAGCGACACAGGGGCGCCGGGCACTGAAGCTTTCTTT.

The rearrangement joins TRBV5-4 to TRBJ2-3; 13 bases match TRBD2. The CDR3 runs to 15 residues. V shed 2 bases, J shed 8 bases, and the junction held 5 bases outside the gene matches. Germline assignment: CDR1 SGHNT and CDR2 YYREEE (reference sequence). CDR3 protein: CASSLRTSGGGTQYF. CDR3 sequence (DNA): TGTGCCAGCAGCTTAAGGACTAGCGGGGGAGGTACGCAGTATTTT.

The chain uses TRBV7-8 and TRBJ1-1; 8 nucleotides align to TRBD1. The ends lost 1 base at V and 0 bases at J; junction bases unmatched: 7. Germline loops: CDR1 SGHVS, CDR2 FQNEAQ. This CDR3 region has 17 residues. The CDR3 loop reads CASSLGPQGALNTEAFF. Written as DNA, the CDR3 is TGTGCCAGCAGCTTAGGTCCTCAGGGGGCCTTGAACACTGAAGCTTTCTTT.

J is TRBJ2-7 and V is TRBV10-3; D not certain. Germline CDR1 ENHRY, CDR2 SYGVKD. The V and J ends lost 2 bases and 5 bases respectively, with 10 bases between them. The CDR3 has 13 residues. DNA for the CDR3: TGTGCCATCAGTGAGCCACCACGGGACGAGCAGTACTTC. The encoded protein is CAISEPPRDEQYF.

This chain's CDR3 is CALGRGNANIQYF. The DNA for the CDR3 is TGTGCCCTAGGGCGCGGGAATGCAAACATTCAGTACTTC. The V call is TRBV9, the J call TRBJ2-4; D perhaps matches TRBD2 (6 bases). Per the germline V gene, CDR1 is SGDLS and CDR2 is YYNGEE. V was shortened by 10 bases and J by 6 bases, with 17 bases between the two germline ends. The CDR3 has 13 residues.

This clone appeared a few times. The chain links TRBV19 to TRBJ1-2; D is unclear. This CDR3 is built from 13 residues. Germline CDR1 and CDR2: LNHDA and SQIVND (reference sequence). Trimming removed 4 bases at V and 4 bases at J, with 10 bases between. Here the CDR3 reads CASSTGRFYGYTF. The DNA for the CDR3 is TGTGCCAGTAGTACAGGTAGATTCTATGGCTACACCTTC.

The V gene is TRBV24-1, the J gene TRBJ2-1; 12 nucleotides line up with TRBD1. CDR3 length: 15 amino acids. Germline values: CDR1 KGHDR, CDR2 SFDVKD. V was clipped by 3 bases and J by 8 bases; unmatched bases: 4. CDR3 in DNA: TGTGCCACCAGTGATCTGGGACAGGGGGCTGATGAGCAGTTCTTC. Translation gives CATSDLGQGADEQFF.

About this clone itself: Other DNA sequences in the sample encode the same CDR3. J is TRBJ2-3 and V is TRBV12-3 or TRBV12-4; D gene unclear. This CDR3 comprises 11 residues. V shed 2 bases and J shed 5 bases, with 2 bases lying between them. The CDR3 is CASSLLDTQYF. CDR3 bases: TGTGCCAGCAGTTTACTAGATACGCAGTATTTT.

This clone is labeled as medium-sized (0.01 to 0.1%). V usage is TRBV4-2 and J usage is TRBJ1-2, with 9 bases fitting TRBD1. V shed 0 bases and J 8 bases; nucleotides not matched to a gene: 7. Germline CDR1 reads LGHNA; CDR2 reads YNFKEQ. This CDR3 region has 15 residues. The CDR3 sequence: CASSQEGRTGEGYTF. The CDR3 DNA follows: TGTGCCAGCAGCCAAGAGGGCAGGACAGGGGAAGGCTACACCTTC.

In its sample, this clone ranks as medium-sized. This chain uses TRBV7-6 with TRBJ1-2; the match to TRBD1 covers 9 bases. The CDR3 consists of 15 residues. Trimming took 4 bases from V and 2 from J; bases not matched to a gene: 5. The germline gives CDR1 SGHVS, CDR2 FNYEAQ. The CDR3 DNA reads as TGTGCCAGCAGCTCCCCCGGGACAGGGAACTATGGCTACACCTTC. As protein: CASSSPGTGNYGYTF.

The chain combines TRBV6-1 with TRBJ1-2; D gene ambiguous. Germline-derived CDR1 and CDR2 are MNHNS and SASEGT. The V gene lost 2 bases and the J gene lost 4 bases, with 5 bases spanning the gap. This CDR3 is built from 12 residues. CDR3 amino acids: CASSEWSYGYTF. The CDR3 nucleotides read TGTGCCAGCAGTGAATGGAGCTATGGCTACACCTTC.

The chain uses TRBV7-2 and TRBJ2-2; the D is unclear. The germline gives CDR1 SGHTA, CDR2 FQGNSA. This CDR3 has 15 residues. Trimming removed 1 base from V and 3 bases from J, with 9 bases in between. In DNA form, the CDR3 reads TGTGCCAGCAGCTTAGAATATTCCCACACCGGGGAGCTGTTTTTT. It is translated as CASSLEYSHTGELFF.

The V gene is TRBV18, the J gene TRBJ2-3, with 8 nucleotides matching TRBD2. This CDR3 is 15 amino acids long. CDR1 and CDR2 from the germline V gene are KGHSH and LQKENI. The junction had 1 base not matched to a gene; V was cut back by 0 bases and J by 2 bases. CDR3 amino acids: CASSPPSGVTDTQYF. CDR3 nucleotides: TGTGCCAGCTCACCACCTAGCGGGGTCACAGATACGCAGTATTTT.

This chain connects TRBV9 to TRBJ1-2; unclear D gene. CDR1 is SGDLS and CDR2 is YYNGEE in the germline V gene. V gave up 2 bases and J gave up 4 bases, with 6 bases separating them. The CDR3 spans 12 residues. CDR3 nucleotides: TGTGCCAGCAGCGTGGAGGGCTATGGCTACACCTTC. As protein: CASSVEGYGYTF.

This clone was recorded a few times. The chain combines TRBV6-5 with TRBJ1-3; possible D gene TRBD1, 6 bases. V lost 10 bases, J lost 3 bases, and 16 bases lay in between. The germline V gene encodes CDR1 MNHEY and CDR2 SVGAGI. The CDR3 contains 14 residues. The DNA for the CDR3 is TGTGCCATTACGCAGGGGATTGTTGGAAACACCATATATTTT. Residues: CAITQGIVGNTIYF.

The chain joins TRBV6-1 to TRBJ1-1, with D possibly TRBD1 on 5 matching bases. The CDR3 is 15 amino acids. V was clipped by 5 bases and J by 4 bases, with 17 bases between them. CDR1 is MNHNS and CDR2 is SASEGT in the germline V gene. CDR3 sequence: CASSSLDTWGTEAFF. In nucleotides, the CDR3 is TGTGCCAGCAGTTCGTTGGACACCTGGGGCACTGAAGCTTTCTTT.